These 5 T cell receptor beta chains were sequenced from one sample in a study of response to subunit inactivated influenza vaccine. TCRdb processed the RT-PCR reads anew with MiXCR; each CDR3 protein has one entry. The sample holds roughly 500,000 distinct CDR3 sequences; 16% are singletons and the top ten take about 3%. The sequencing here drew on CD4+ T cells sorted from PBMCs, taken roughly 24 months after vaccination. The source is a man aged 50-75 years who received an inactivated influenza vaccine.

The chain is built from TRBV20-1 and TRBJ2-1; weak D call: TRBD1 (6 bases). The CDR3 loop spans 16 amino acids. Germline CDR1 and CDR2: DFQATT and SNEGSKA (reference sequence). Trimming removed 1 base from V and 7 bases from J, with 20 bases in between. CDR3 amino acids: CSARALEGVNSNEQFF. The CDR3 DNA reads TGCAGTGCTAGAGCGTTAGAGGGGGTCAATTCAAATGAGCAGTTCTTC.

V is TRBV5-1 and J is TRBJ2-7, with D tentatively TRBD1 (6 bases). The germline V gene encodes CDR1 SGHRS and CDR2 YFSETQ. Trimming shortened V by 2 bases and J by 4 bases, and 13 bases separated the two germline ends. The CDR3 covers 14 residues. The CDR3 loop is CASSFAPGEYEQYF. Here the CDR3 DNA reads TGCGCCAGCAGCTTTGCCCCAGGGGAATACGAGCAGTACTTC. Variable domain in full (rest from reference TRBV5-1 and TRBJ2-7): KAGVTQTPRYLIKTRGQQVTLSCSPISGHRSVSWYQQTPGQGLQFLFEYFSETQRNKGNFPGRFSGRQFSNSRSEMNVSTLELGDSALYLCASSFAPGEYEQYFGPGTRLTVT.

The chain links TRBV4-1 to TRBJ1-4; a possible D gene is TRBD1 (5 bases). Germline V gene sequence: CDR1 MGHRA, CDR2 YSYEKL. Trimming took 4 bases from V and 3 from J, leaving 12 bases between them. This CDR3 is built from 15 residues. CDR3 sequence: CASSRGQGSNEKLFF. CDR3 DNA sequence: TGCGCCAGCAGCCGAGGGCAGGGATCTAATGAAAAACTGTTTTTT.

This clonotype has only a few counts. This rearrangement joins TRBV5-1 to TRBJ2-7, with D perhaps assigned TRBD1 or TRBD2 (6 bases each). The CDR3 is made up of 15 amino acids. Germline values: CDR1 SGHRS, CDR2 YFSETQ. V lost 3 bases and J 3 bases, leaving 16 bases between the germline ends. The CDR3 reads CASSSAGTLLYEQYF. For the CDR3, the DNA is TGCGCCAGCAGCTCGGCGGGGACACTCCTCTACGAGCAGTACTTC.

CDR3 residues: CASSLGLARLEQYF. CDR3 nucleotides: TGTGCCAGCAGCTTGGGACTAGCTCGGCTCGAGCAGTACTTC. The chain recombines TRBV7-2 with TRBJ2-7, with TRBD2 matching 9 bases. The V and J ends lost 3 bases and 6 bases, in that order; junction bases with no gene match: 6. This CDR3 contains 14 residues. Germline CDR1 reads SGHTA; CDR2 reads FQGNSA. Using reference TRBV7-2 and TRBJ2-7 for the parts outside the CDR3, the full variable domain is GAGVSQSPSNKVTEKGKDVELRCDPISGHTALYWYRQSLGQGLEFLIYFQGNSAPDKSGLPSDRFSAERTGGSVSTLTIQRTQQEDSAVYLCASSLGLARLEQYFGPGTRLTVT.